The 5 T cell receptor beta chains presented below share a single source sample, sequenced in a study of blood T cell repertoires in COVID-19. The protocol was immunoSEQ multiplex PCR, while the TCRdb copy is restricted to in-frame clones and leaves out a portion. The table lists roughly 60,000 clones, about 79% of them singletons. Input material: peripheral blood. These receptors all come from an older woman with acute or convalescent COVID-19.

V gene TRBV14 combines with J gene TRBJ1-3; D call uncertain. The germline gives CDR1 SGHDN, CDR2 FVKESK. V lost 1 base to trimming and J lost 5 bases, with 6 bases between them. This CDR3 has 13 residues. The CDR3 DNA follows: TGTGCCAGCAGCCAAGGACACCGAAACACCATATATTTT. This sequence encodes CASSQGHRNTIYF. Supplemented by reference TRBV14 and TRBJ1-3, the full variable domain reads EAGVTQFPSHSVIEKGQTVTLRCDPISGHDNLYWYRRVMGKEIKFLLHFVKESKQDESGMPNNRFLAERTGGTYSTLKVQPAELEDSGVYFCASSQGHRNTIYFGEGSWLTVV.

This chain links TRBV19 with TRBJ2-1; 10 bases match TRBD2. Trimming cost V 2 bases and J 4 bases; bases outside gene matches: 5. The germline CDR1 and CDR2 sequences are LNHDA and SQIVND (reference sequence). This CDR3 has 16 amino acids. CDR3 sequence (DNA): TGTGCCAGTAGTATATACGGACTAGCGGAGTACAATGAGCAGTTCTTC. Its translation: CASSIYGLAEYNEQFF. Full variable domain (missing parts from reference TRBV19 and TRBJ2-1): DGGITQSPKYLFRKEGQNVTLSCEQNLNHDAMYWYRQDPGQGLRLIYYSQIVNDFQKGDIAEGYSVSREKKESFPLTVTSAQKNPTAFYLCASSIYGLAEYNEQFFGPGTRLTVL.

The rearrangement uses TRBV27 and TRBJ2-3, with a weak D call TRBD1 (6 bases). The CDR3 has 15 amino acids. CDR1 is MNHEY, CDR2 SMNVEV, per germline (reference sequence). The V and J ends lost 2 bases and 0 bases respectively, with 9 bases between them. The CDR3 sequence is CASSLRGISTDTQYF. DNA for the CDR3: TGTGCCAGCAGTTTAAGGGGGATTAGCACAGATACGCAGTATTTT.

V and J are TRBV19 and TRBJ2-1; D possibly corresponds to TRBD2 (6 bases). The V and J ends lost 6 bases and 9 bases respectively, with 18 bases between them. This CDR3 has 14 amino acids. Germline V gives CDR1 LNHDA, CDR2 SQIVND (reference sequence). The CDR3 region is CASRDGGPIREQFF. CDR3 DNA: TGTGCCAGTAGGGACGGGGGACCCATCCGTGAGCAGTTCTTC.

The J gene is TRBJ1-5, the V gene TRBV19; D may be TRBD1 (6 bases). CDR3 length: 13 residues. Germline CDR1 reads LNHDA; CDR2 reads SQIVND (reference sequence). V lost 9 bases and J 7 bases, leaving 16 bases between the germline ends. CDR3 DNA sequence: TGTGCCAGCTCGACAGGTTCGAGACAGCCCCAGCATTTT. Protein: CASSTGSRQPQHF.